This TCR beta chain was recorded in a study of blood T cell repertoires in COVID-19. Study overall: COVID-19 samples from acute and convalescent phases originated in the United States, Italy and Spain.

Seattle patients were enrolled while actively infected and followed longitudinally. The V end lost 2 bases, the J end lost 6 bases, and 14 bases lay between the germline ends. The length of the CDR3 is 14 residues. Per germline, CDR1 LGHNA and CDR2 YNFKEQ. Methods used by the authors: By means of reference gene primer amplification, nucleated cell counts were estimated. The table came from immunoSEQ multiplex PCR; TCRdb's copy has only in-frame clones and leaves some out. V and J calls and clone size are those listed in that table; D and trimming were worked out from the DNA. The data show about 180,000 clones, with about three quarters seen just once and roughly 10% held by the top ten.

The clonotype was recovered from a woman of 80 years or more with COVID-19, enrolled during active disease. The material sequenced was peripheral blood. This rearrangement joins TRBV4-2 to TRBJ2-7; possible D gene TRBD2, 6 bases. In nucleotides, the CDR3 is TGTGCCAGCAGCCAACTATGGACTACCAGCGAGCAGTACTTC. Its protein product is CASSQLWTTSEQYF.